The sample holds many counts of the clone carrying this T cell receptor (beta chain). Template material for amplifying TCR beta CDR3 regions consisted of RNA transcripts. Researchers ran a first-round RT-PCR on the TCR CDR3 using the HTBI primer set. TCRdb fed the multiplex PCR reads into MiXCR, producing one record per CDR3 protein. The table shows 550,000 to 850,000 distinct CDR3 sequences, with around a sixth occurring only once. The germline V gene has CDR1 GTSNPN and CDR2 SVGIG (reference sequence). The CDR3 has 14 amino acids. Trimming removed 3 bases from V and 0 bases from J; junction bases left unmatched: 4. The sample originates from a study of T cells in Graves' hyperthyroidism and ophthalmopathy.

This rearrangement joins TRBV30 to TRBJ2-7, with 8 bases aligning to TRBD2. The sequencing sample was made of blood. The receptor's source is a woman aged 50 to 65 with Graves' hyperthyroidism that later progressed to Graves' ophthalmopathy. CDR3 amino acids: CAWRVRGVSYEQYF. CDR3 DNA sequence: TGTGCCTGGAGAGTGCGGGGGGTCTCCTACGAGCAGTACTTC.